This TCR beta chain is drawn from a study of read filtering for tumor transcriptome and immune sequencing. At the level of the study: 8 patients were R-ISS I, 16 were R-ISS II, 6 or 7 were R-ISS III. DNase treatment preceded whole-transcriptome library preparation.

Remarks on this clonotype: At one boundary the junction diverges from the germline segment, which might be a read error.

The library was built from roughly 400 ng RNA with molecular barcoded adaptors for alpha/delta and beta/gamma chains. In TCRdb, the reads were re-called with MiXCR into one record per CDR3 protein. The sample yields about 86,000 distinct CDR3 sequences, 9% to 15% seen once. At the time of active disease, bone marrow was collected from every patient. Germline assignment: CDR1 SGHKS and CDR2 YYEKEE (reference sequence). This CDR3 is 16 amino acids long. Sequencing was done on a sample of a population of CD138-negative cells sorted from bone marrow. This chain joins TRBV5-5 and TRBJ2-1, with 8 bases fitting TRBD2. The receptor was isolated from a donor over 35 with multiple myeloma. The CDR3 sequence: CASSSELAVSYNEQFF. As DNA, the CDR3 is TGTGCCAGCAGCTCGGAACTAGCGGTTTCCTACAATGAGCAATTCTTC. Full variable domain (rest looked up from reference TRBV5-5 and TRBJ2-1): DAGVTQSPTHLIKTRGQQVTLRCSPISGHKSVSWYQQVLGQGPQFIFQYYEKEERGRGNFPDRFSARQFPNYSSELNVNALLLGDSALYLCASSSELAVSYNEQFFGPGTRLTVL.